This TCR beta chain stems from a study of T cell responses to AZD1222 COVID-19 vaccine. TCRdb keeps only in-frame clones here, not all; method: immunoSEQ multiplex PCR. This table holds 20,000 to 25,000 clones, 82% found once. J gave up 6 bases and V 3 bases, and 7 bases lay outside the gene matches. There are 17 residues in the CDR3. The germline V gene encodes CDR1 LGHNA and CDR2 YSLEER. This TCR was recovered from an adult in good health. This chain links TRBV4-3 with TRBJ2-1; 14 bases match TRBD2. The specimen comprised peripheral blood, sampled on day 0 of AZD1222 vaccination. In DNA form, the CDR3 reads TGCGCCAGCAGCCAGCGGGAGGGACTAGCGGGAGTCAATGAGCAGTTCTTC. This translates into CASSQREGLAGVNEQFF.